This TCR beta chain was identified in a study of molecular identifiers for immune sequencing clone quantification. As for the study in general: Replicate experiments divided RNA from roughly 21,000 or 96,000 naive CD8 cells into five parts and sequenced four. General study results and limits: Over 99% of CMV-specific effector molecules, but under 1% of naive ones, were in clones above 20 copies. The sizes of highly expanded clones could be underestimated when identical TCR molecules share a barcode.

Comments on this clonotype: Its antigen is unknown. A clone one base away is much larger, so this may be a read error.

TCRdb used MiXCR to reprocess the PCR reads, holding one entry per CDR3 protein. The repertoire holds over 550,000 distinct CDR3 sequences, with 25% as singletons. The CDR3 totals 13 residues. The germline V gene encodes CDR1 MNHEY and CDR2 SVGAGI. V dropped 11 bases and J dropped 0 bases, with 11 bases sitting between them. Using a CD8+CD4-CCR7+CD45RA+ phenotype, naive CD8 T cells were sorted. The V call is TRBV6-5, the J call TRBJ1-5; D is perhaps TRBD1 (6 bases). The source of this sequence is a human donor in good health. Some libraries in this study had Jurkat cell RNA spiked in. The sequencing input was naive CD8+ T cells from blood, with Jurkat cell RNA spiked in. Noted subset: FACS-sorted CD8+CD4-CCR7+CD45RA+ naive T cells. In nucleotides, the CDR3 is TGTGCCTGTCGGGGGCATAGCAATCAGCCCCAGCATTTT. Its protein product is CACRGHSNQPQHF.